What follows are 29 T cell receptor beta chains derived from one specimen sequenced in a study of T cell changes during pregnancy in multiple sclerosis. Sequenced by immunoSEQ multiplex PCR; TCRdb stores in-frame clones only, minus some. The sample yields about 40,000 clones, more than 85% seen once. The specimen was CD4+ T cells from peripheral blood mononuclear cells, collected in the second trimester of pregnancy. The receptor source for this set is a female donor in good health, enrolled as a control in a pregnancy study.

The genes are TRBV6-6 and TRBJ1-1; the match to TRBD1 covers 7 bases. Germline CDR1 MNHNY, CDR2 SVGAGI (reference sequence). The CDR3 has 12 amino acids. As DNA, the CDR3 is TGTGCGACCGGGACAGCCACCAGTGAAGCTTTCTTT. Its protein is CATGTATSEAFF.

The genes are TRBV2 and TRBJ2-1, with 10 bases lining up with TRBD2. V lost 3 bases to trimming and J lost 8 bases; unmatched junction nucleotides: 13. Germline V lookup: CDR1 SNHLY, CDR2 FYNNEI. The CDR3 has 17 residues. CDR3 residues: CASSEGGAGGPTHEQFF. The CDR3, as DNA: TGTGCCAGCAGTGAGGGGGGAGCGGGGGGGCCCACACATGAGCAGTTCTTC.

V is TRBV5-6 and J is TRBJ1-1; perhaps TRBD1 as D (6 bases). CDR1 is SGHDT, CDR2 YYEEEE, per germline. The CDR3 runs to 16 residues. Trimming removed 0 bases from V and 10 bases from J, with 22 bases in between. The CDR3 DNA is TGTGCCAGCAGCTTGGGCAGGGGTGGGCAGAGTAGTGCAGCTTTCTTT. This codes for CASSLGRGGQSSAAFF.

This clone was detected a few times. The chain links TRBV11-3 to TRBJ1-1, with TRBD1 matching over 8 bases. V shed 5 bases, J shed 5 bases, and the junction held 4 bases outside the gene matches. Germline CDR1 SGHNT, CDR2 YENEEA. There are 13 residues in the CDR3. CDR3 region: CASSITGGTEAFF. The DNA of the CDR3 is TGTGCCAGCAGCATTACAGGGGGTACTGAAGCTTTCTTT.

V is TRBV7-8 and J is TRBJ2-2; no firm D call. CDR3 length: 11 residues. Germline CDR1 is SGHVS and CDR2 is FQNEAQ. Trimming took 8 bases from V and 7 from J, leaving 8 bases between them. Written as DNA, the CDR3 is TGTGCCAGCGGCCTGTACGGGGAGCTGTTTTTT. Translated: CASGLYGELFF.

The chain links TRBV27 to TRBJ1-3; perhaps TRBD1 as D (6 bases). This CDR3 region has 18 residues. V lost 4 bases, J lost 0 bases, and 19 bases lay in between. Germline V CDR1 and CDR2: MNHEY, SMNVEV (reference sequence). CDR3 nucleotides: TGTGCCAGCAGTTCCCGGCGTTGGCAGGGGAGCTCTGGAAACACCATATATTTT. It encodes CASSSRRWQGSSGNTIYF.

This CDR3 reads CASTERQGNTEAFF. The CDR3 DNA reads as TGTGCCAGCACCGAGAGACAGGGGAACACTGAAGCTTTCTTT. This chain uses TRBV6-6 with TRBJ1-1; 7 nucleotides line up with TRBD1. The CDR3 contains 14 residues. Germline V gives CDR1 MNHNY, CDR2 SVGAGI (reference sequence). V dropped 7 bases and J dropped 1; count of bases not matched to a gene: 6.

Points on this clone: The sample carries other DNA sequences with the same CDR3. J is TRBJ2-5 and V is TRBV28; 10 nucleotides line up with TRBD1. CDR1 and CDR2 from the germline V gene are MDHEN and SYDVKM. CDR3 length: 14 amino acids. After removal of 6 bases from V and 5 bases from J, the junction contained 6 bases not matched to a gene. CDR3 sequence: CASSRDRGRETQYF. The CDR3 nucleotides are TGTGCCAGCAGCAGGGACAGGGGTAGGGAGACCCAGTACTTC.

This clone was detected only once. This CDR3 reads CASSAASHEQFF. DNA for the CDR3: TGTGCCAGCTCCGCGGCCAGCCATGAGCAGTTCTTC. The V and J genes are TRBV18 and TRBJ2-1; D call uncertain. Germline assignment: CDR1 KGHSH and CDR2 LQKENI. Trimming shortened V by 6 bases and J by 8 bases, and 11 bases separated the two germline ends. There are 12 residues in the CDR3. Complete variable domain (other parts from reference TRBV18 and TRBJ2-1): NAGVMQNPRHLVRRRGQEARLRCSPMKGHSHVYWYRQLPEEGLKFMVYLQKENIIDESGMPKERFSAEFPKEGPSILRIQQVVRGDSAAYFCASSAASHEQFFGPGTRLTVL.

J is TRBJ2-7 and V is TRBV28; 8 bases fit TRBD1. The CDR3 totals 13 residues. The V and J ends lost 5 bases and 4 bases, in that order; junction bases with no gene match: 4. Germline V CDR1 and CDR2: MDHEN, SYDVKM. The CDR3 region is CASSTDRVYEQYF. DNA for the CDR3: TGTGCCAGCAGTACGGACAGGGTTTACGAGCAGTACTTC.

The chain combines TRBV18 with TRBJ1-1; possibly TRBD1 for D (5 bases). V gave up 4 bases and J gave up 0 bases, with 12 bases separating them. Germline-derived CDR1 and CDR2 are KGHSH and LQKENI. The CDR3 is 15 residues long. The CDR3, as DNA: TGTGCCAGCTCACGACGGGCGGGGGTGAACACTGAAGCTTTCTTT. Translating gives CASSRRAGVNTEAFF.

J is TRBJ2-3 and V is TRBV9, with TRBD2 matching over 10 bases. The CDR3 has 15 residues. Germline assignment: CDR1 SGDLS and CDR2 YYNGEE. V was clipped by 5 bases and J by 6 bases; unmatched bases: 9. CDR3 DNA: TGTGCCAGCAGGGCTAGCGGGAGCCTTTCGGATACGCAGTATTTT. Translated, it gives CASRASGSLSDTQYF.

V and J are TRBV20-1 and TRBJ2-5; D unresolved. CDR1 and CDR2 from the germline V gene are DFQATT and SNEGSKA (reference sequence). This CDR3 spans 11 amino acids. Trimming left V 5 bases short and J 4 bases short, with 8 bases between. This CDR3 is CSAHRRETQYF. The CDR3 DNA reads as TGCAGTGCTCATCGTAGAGAGACCCAGTACTTC.

The table lists this clone with a few counts. The rearrangement links TRBV5-4 to TRBJ1-4; D is uncertain. Germline values: CDR1 SGHNT, CDR2 YYREEE (reference sequence). V dropped 2 bases and J dropped 0 bases, with 8 bases sitting between them. CDR3 size: 15 residues. In nucleotides, the CDR3 is TGTGCCAGCAGCTTTCAGGAAGCAACTAATGAAAAACTGTTTTTT. It is translated as CASSFQEATNEKLFF.

The V call is TRBV7-8, the J call TRBJ2-4; the match to TRBD2 covers 7 bases. V lost 3 bases, J lost 0 bases, and 2 bases stayed unmatched. Looked up from germline, CDR1 is SGHVS and CDR2 is FQNEAQ. The CDR3 totals 15 residues. CDR3 sequence reads: CASSLAGVAKNIQYF. The CDR3 DNA sequence: TGTGCCAGCAGCTTGGCGGGAGTAGCCAAAAACATTCAGTACTTC.

In its sample, this clone was seen a few times. The chain links TRBV28 to TRBJ2-1, with TRBD2 matching over 8 bases. V was pared by 2 bases and J by 7 bases, with 13 bases of the junction left unmatched. The germline V gene encodes CDR1 MDHEN and CDR2 SYDVKM. The CDR3 totals 17 residues. This chain's CDR3 is CASSLLWGSGKTNEQFF. The DNA for the CDR3 is TGTGCCAGCAGTTTACTGTGGGGTAGCGGGAAGACTAATGAGCAGTTCTTC.

The sample holds one count of this clone. This chain links TRBV18 with TRBJ1-1; D possibly corresponds to TRBD1 (5 bases). The CDR3 totals 15 residues. The germline V and J ends were trimmed by 2 bases and 3 bases, with 13 bases remaining between them. The germline V gene encodes CDR1 KGHSH and CDR2 LQKENI. CDR3 DNA sequence: TGTGCCAGCTCACCAGATCTCGACAGATACACTGAAGCTTTCTTT. It is translated as CASSPDLDRYTEAFF.

This clone was recorded a few times. The chain recombines TRBV7-3 with TRBJ2-5; possibly TRBD1 for D (5 bases). V was clipped by 2 bases and J by 7 bases, with 11 bases between them. Germline CDR1 and CDR2: SGHTA and FQGTGA. The CDR3 consists of 13 residues. CDR3 sequence (DNA): TGTGCCAGCAGCTTAGCAGGGTCAACGACCCAGTACTTC. Translation gives CASSLAGSTTQYF.

This chain uses TRBV28 with TRBJ2-5, with TRBD1 matching 8 bases. This CDR3 comprises 16 residues. With 5 bases clipped from V and 5 bases from J, the junction kept 13 bases outside the gene matches. Germline V lookup: CDR1 MDHEN, CDR2 SYDVKM. CDR3 nucleotides: TGTGCCAGCAGTATCTCCGCCGGGACAGGAAGGGAGACCCAGTACTTC. This encodes CASSISAGTGRETQYF.

V gene TRBV2 combines with J gene TRBJ2-1; 7 bases fit TRBD2. The CDR3 runs 15 residues. Germline CDR1 SNHLY, CDR2 FYNNEI. Trimming cost V 4 bases and J 2 bases; bases outside gene matches: 5. The CDR3 reads CASSVRAGTYNEQFF. The DNA for the CDR3 is TGTGCCAGCAGTGTTCGAGCGGGGACCTACAATGAGCAGTTCTTC.

This chain connects TRBV5-1 to TRBJ1-4; maybe TRBD1 (6 bases). Germline-derived CDR1 and CDR2 are SGHRS and YFSETQ. The CDR3 covers 15 residues. Between the trimmed V and J ends, which lost 4 bases and 5 bases, there was a span of 15 bases. CDR3 in amino acids: CASSLLGGKNEKLFF. CDR3 DNA sequence: TGCGCCAGCAGCCTGCTTGGGGGCAAAAATGAAAAACTGTTTTTT.

In this sample, this clone turned up once. V gene TRBV5-4 combines with J gene TRBJ1-2, with 10 bases fitting TRBD1. The CDR3 has 14 amino acids. In germline, CDR1 is SGHNT, CDR2 YYREEE (reference sequence). V lost 4 bases, J lost 8 bases, and 8 bases stayed unmatched. In DNA, the CDR3 is TGTGCCAGCAGCCTGGGTGGGACAGGGGACGGCTACACCTTC. Its translation is CASSLGGTGDGYTF.

The V and J genes are TRBV11-2 and TRBJ1-3; D call uncertain. The CDR3 contains 15 residues. The germline gives CDR1 SGHAT, CDR2 FQNNGV. V lost 5 bases and J 7 bases, leaving 18 bases between the germline ends. For the CDR3, the DNA is TGTGCCAGCAGCCCTATTGAGTATACCGGGAACACCATATATTTT. This sequence encodes CASSPIEYTGNTIYF.

The genes are TRBV27 and TRBJ1-3; D is unclear. The ends were cut back, 4 bases at V and 6 bases at J, with 16 bases in the middle. Germline assignment: CDR1 MNHEY and CDR2 SMNVEV (reference sequence). The CDR3 covers 15 residues. CDR3 sequence (DNA): TGTGCCAGCAGTTCCCACGGGTCCGGTGAAAACACCATATATTTT. Translating it yields CASSSHGSGENTIYF.

The chain uses TRBV28 and TRBJ1-4; possibly TRBD1 for D (6 bases). Trimming stripped 7 bases from V and 7 bases from J, with 16 bases between. The germline V gene has CDR1 MDHEN and CDR2 SYDVKM. The CDR3 is 14 residues long. The CDR3 DNA sequence: TGTGCCAGCAATCTGAGGAGGGGGGGTGAAAAACTGTTTTTT. This gives the protein CASNLRRGGEKLFF.

The genes are TRBV5-4 and TRBJ2-7, with a weak D call TRBD2 (6 bases). This CDR3 has 14 residues. From germline, CDR1 is SGHNT and CDR2 YYREEE (reference sequence). The V end was cut by 2 bases, the J end by 2 bases, with 11 bases between. The DNA for the CDR3 is TGTGCCAGCAGCTTCGGCGGGACCCCCTACGAGCAGTACTTC. Translated: CASSFGGTPYEQYF.

The chain joins TRBV29-1 to TRBJ2-7; 7 bases fit TRBD1. The CDR3 extends over 15 amino acids. In germline, CDR1 is SQVTM, CDR2 ANQGSEA. J was trimmed by 6 bases and V by 0 bases; bases with no gene match: 11. CDR3 amino acids: CSVEEPTGVGVEQYF. The CDR3 DNA is TGCAGCGTTGAAGAGCCCACAGGGGTAGGAGTCGAGCAGTACTTC.

The CDR3 loop is CASSPTGDYGYTF. The CDR3, as DNA: TGTGCCAGCAGCCCTACAGGGGACTATGGCTACACCTTC. This chain joins TRBV7-3 and TRBJ1-2; 7 bases agree with TRBD1. The V and J ends lost 5 bases and 3 bases, in that order; junction bases with no gene match: 3. Germline loops: CDR1 SGHTA, CDR2 FQGTGA. This CDR3 has 13 residues.

The V gene is TRBV18, the J gene TRBJ2-3, with D unclear. Trimming took 1 base from V and 2 from J, leaving 13 bases between them. This CDR3 region has 16 residues. Germline values: CDR1 KGHSH, CDR2 LQKENI. CDR3 DNA: TGTGCCAGCTCACCACAGCTGGATGAGGTCACAGATACGCAGTATTTT. The encoded protein is CASSPQLDEVTDTQYF. Full variable domain (outside the CDR3, taken from reference TRBV18 and TRBJ2-3): NAGVMQNPRHLVRRRGQEARLRCSPMKGHSHVYWYRQLPEEGLKFMVYLQKENIIDESGMPKERFSAEFPKEGPSILRIQQVVRGDSAAYFCASSPQLDEVTDTQYFGPGTRLTVL.